The 25 T cell receptor beta chains in this list originate from one sample, sequenced in a study of T cell changes during pregnancy in multiple sclerosis. Method: immunoSEQ multiplex PCR; TCRdb's copy keeps in-frame clones and lacks some. Of roughly 66,000 clones in the sample, about 90% were seen once. The sample in question was peripheral blood, obtained in the first trimester of pregnancy. The receptors originated from a female donor with multiple sclerosis, enrolled in a pregnancy study.

The chain uses TRBV27 and TRBJ2-1, with 9 bases matching TRBD2. Per the germline V gene, CDR1 is MNHEY and CDR2 is SMNVEV (reference sequence). Unmatched junction bases numbered 15, after V lost 4 bases and J lost 5 bases. The CDR3 runs 18 residues. The CDR3 bases are TGTGCCAGCAGTTCCGGGCTAGCGGGATGGCTTGGGGACAATGAGCAGTTCTTC. Translating it yields CASSSGLAGWLGDNEQFF.

The chain is built from TRBV7-9 and TRBJ2-7; 9 bases align to TRBD1. The germline gives CDR1 SEHNR, CDR2 FQNEAQ (reference sequence). The CDR3 runs to 15 residues. The ends lost 6 bases at V and 3 bases at J; junction bases unmatched: 9. The CDR3 nucleotides read TGTGCCAGCAGTTCCTATCCGGGACAGGGCTACGAGCAGTACTTC. It encodes CASSSYPGQGYEQYF.

The chain joins TRBV4-2 to TRBJ2-7; perhaps TRBD1 as D (6 bases). The CDR3 is 15 amino acids. V lost 5 bases, J lost 1 base, and 15 bases lay in between. CDR1 and CDR2 (germline): LGHNA, YNFKEQ. CDR3: CASSTTHRESYEQYF. Here the CDR3 DNA reads TGTGCCAGCAGCACCACCCACAGGGAGTCCTACGAGCAGTACTTC.

The chain has TRBV27 and TRBJ2-7, with D maybe TRBD2 (5 bases). CDR1 is MNHEY, CDR2 SMNVEV, per germline (reference sequence). The CDR3 runs to 12 residues. The ends were cut back, 6 bases at V and 5 bases at J, with 11 bases in the middle. CDR3: CASSLRGDEQYF. CDR3 sequence (DNA): TGTGCCAGCAGCCTTCGGGGTGACGAGCAGTACTTC.

This clone was observed a handful of times. The chain employs TRBV28 and TRBJ1-1, with 8 bases that match TRBD1. The CDR3 has 13 amino acids. The V gene end was trimmed by 3 bases and the J gene end by 5 bases; junction bases not matched to a gene: 2. Germline CDR1 and CDR2: MDHEN and SYDVKM. CDR3 in amino acids: CASSFRGRTEAFF. In DNA, the CDR3 is TGTGCCAGCAGTTTCAGGGGGCGAACTGAAGCTTTCTTT.

This chain uses TRBV28 with TRBJ2-7; 7 bases align to TRBD2. The CDR3 sequence is 15 residues long. Unmatched junction bases numbered 7, after V lost 0 bases and J lost 5 bases. Germline assignment: CDR1 MDHEN and CDR2 SYDVKM. CDR3 loop: CASSLWKMGGNEQYF. Written as DNA, the CDR3 is TGTGCCAGCAGTTTATGGAAAATGGGAGGGAACGAGCAGTACTTC.

V gene TRBV7-6 combines with J gene TRBJ1-4; TRBD1 might be the D (5 bases). The CDR3 is 13 amino acids. The V gene's germline CDR1 is SGHVS and CDR2 FNYEAQ. The V and J ends lost 5 bases and 7 bases respectively, with 11 bases between them. The CDR3 loop is CASSPARVEKLFF. DNA of the CDR3: TGTGCCAGCAGCCCCGCCAGGGTTGAAAAACTGTTTTTT.

The table lists this clone with a few counts. The chain is built from TRBV27 and TRBJ2-2, with TRBD1 matching over 9 bases. The CDR3 spans 13 residues. CDR1 and CDR2 from the germline V gene are MNHEY and SMNVEV (reference sequence). The V and J ends lost 6 bases and 4 bases, in that order; junction bases with no gene match: 0. The DNA of the CDR3 is TGTGCCAGCAGGACAGGGGGCACCGGGGAGCTGTTTTTT. This encodes CASRTGGTGELFF.

This chain uses TRBV6-5 with TRBJ1-2; 8 bases are a match to TRBD1. The CDR3 is made up of 14 amino acids. V trimming: 0 bases; J trimming: 6 bases; junction bases outside the gene matches: 3. Looked up from germline, CDR1 is MNHEY and CDR2 is SVGAGI. CDR3 nucleotides: TGTGCCAGCAGTTACTCCGACAGGGGAGATGGCTACACCTTC. Its translation: CASSYSDRGDGYTF.

The sample holds one count of this clone. The V and J genes are TRBV7-2 and TRBJ2-1; 15 positions match TRBD2. This CDR3 has 16 amino acids. V lost 2 bases to trimming and J lost 7 bases; unmatched junction nucleotides: 3. CDR1 and CDR2 (germline): SGHTA, FQGNSA. CDR3 nucleotide sequence: TGTGCCAGCAGCTTAATGGGGACTAGCGGGAGGAATGAGCAGTTCTTC. Translating it yields CASSLMGTSGRNEQFF.

This clone was counted a single time. This chain links TRBV10-3 with TRBJ2-3; 14 nucleotides line up with TRBD2. The CDR3 consists of 16 residues. Trimming took 10 bases from V and 0 from J; bases not matched to a gene: 6. CDR1 and CDR2 (germline): ENHRY, SYGVKD. The CDR3 loop is CATQGLAGASTDTQYF. In DNA, the CDR3 is TGTGCCACCCAGGGACTAGCGGGAGCTAGCACAGATACGCAGTATTTT.

This chain uses TRBV7-2 with TRBJ2-1; 10 bases map to TRBD2. This CDR3 has 16 amino acids. Per germline, CDR1 SGHTA and CDR2 FQGNSA. Germline trimming cut 3 bases from V and 7 bases from J; bases unmatched to any gene: 9. The CDR3 sequence is CASSFISGRGVNEQFF. The CDR3 DNA follows: TGTGCCAGCAGCTTCATCAGCGGGAGGGGCGTGAATGAGCAGTTCTTC. Full variable domain (outside the CDR3, taken from reference TRBV7-2 and TRBJ2-1): GAGVSQSPSNKVTEKGKDVELRCDPISGHTALYWYRQSLGQGLEFLIYFQGNSAPDKSGLPSDRFSAERTGGSVSTLTIQRTQQEDSAVYLCASSFISGRGVNEQFFGPGTRLTVL.

The V gene is TRBV11-2, the J gene TRBJ1-4, with 8 bases identical to TRBD1. J gave up 2 bases and V 5 bases, and 7 bases lay outside the gene matches. This CDR3 region has 16 residues. Per germline, CDR1 SGHAT and CDR2 FQNNGV. The CDR3 DNA sequence: TGTGCCAGCAGCCTTACAGGGGGGACGACTAATGAAAAACTGTTTTTT. This gives the protein CASSLTGGTTNEKLFF.

The rearrangement uses TRBV6-1 and TRBJ1-4; D is ambiguous. The V end lost 7 bases, the J end lost 4 bases, and 7 bases lay between the germline ends. The CDR3 length is 12 residues. Germline CDR1 is MNHNS and CDR2 is SASEGT. The CDR3 nucleotides read TGTGCCAGCAATTCCTATAATGAAAAACTGTTTTTT. Its translation: CASNSYNEKLFF.

The DNA for the CDR3 is TGCGCCAGCAGCCAAGAAATAGGACAGGGCTCCTACGAGCAGTACTTC. This codes for CASSQEIGQGSYEQYF. The rearrangement uses TRBV4-3 and TRBJ2-7; the match to TRBD1 covers 8 bases. Germline loops: CDR1 LGHNA, CDR2 YSLEER. This CDR3 spans 16 amino acids. V shed 0 bases, J shed 0 bases, and the junction held 4 bases outside the gene matches.

V usage is TRBV7-3 and J usage is TRBJ1-1; 7 bases agree with TRBD1. This CDR3 contains 14 residues. V gave up 1 base and J gave up 3 bases; unmatched junction bases: 2. Germline lookup yields CDR1 SGHTA and CDR2 FQGTGA. The DNA for the CDR3 is TGTGCCAGCAGCTTAAAGGGGACAGACACTGAAGCTTTCTTT. This sequence encodes CASSLKGTDTEAFF.

This chain joins TRBV19 and TRBJ2-1, with D possibly TRBD2 on 6 matching bases. The germline V gene has CDR1 LNHDA and CDR2 SQIVND (reference sequence). V was trimmed by 1 base and J by 2 bases, leaving 12 bases between them. The CDR3 is 16 residues long. CDR3 coding DNA: TGTGCCAGTAGTATAGTCGGCGGGAACACCTACAATGAGCAGTTCTTC. It is translated as CASSIVGGNTYNEQFF.

In this sample, this clone turned up once. J is TRBJ2-7 and V is TRBV6-5; TRBD2 matches at 7 bases. Germline V CDR1 and CDR2: MNHEY, SVGAGI. Losses at the gene ends were 0 bases for V and 3 bases for J; bases not matched to a gene: 2. The CDR3 covers 14 residues. CDR3 DNA sequence: TGTGCCAGCAGTTACTCGCGCGGGAGCTACGAGCAGTACTTC. Translating it yields CASSYSRGSYEQYF.

The chain links TRBV29-1 to TRBJ1-3; TRBD1 might be the D (5 bases). The germline CDR1 and CDR2 sequences are SQVTM and ANQGSEA. CDR3 size: 12 residues. The CDR3, as DNA: TGCTGCACCCGGGACTTAGGAAACACCATATATTTT. It translates to CCTRDLGNTIYF.

This clone occurred once. J is TRBJ1-5 and V is TRBV7-2; D perhaps matches TRBD1 (5 bases). Trimming took 5 bases from V and 2 from J, leaving 10 bases between them. The germline gives CDR1 SGHTA, CDR2 FQGNSA. The CDR3 length is 14 residues. The CDR3 region is CASSPRGGNQPQHF. As DNA, the CDR3 is TGTGCCAGCAGCCCGCGGGGGGGCAATCAGCCCCAGCATTTT.

V and J are TRBV2 and TRBJ2-1, with 9 nucleotides matching TRBD1. V trimming: 6 bases; J trimming: 10 bases; junction bases outside the gene matches: 10. The CDR3 loop spans 14 amino acids. Germline V lookup: CDR1 SNHLY, CDR2 FYNNEI. The CDR3 bases are TGTGCCAGCAGAAGGACAGGGGCTCAGGGGGAGCAGTTCTTC. This translates into CASRRTGAQGEQFF.

The CDR3 sequence is CASSLLTGSTEAFF. The CDR3 bases are TGCGCCAGCAGCTTGTTAACGGGGTCCACTGAAGCTTTCTTT. The chain combines TRBV5-1 with TRBJ1-1; D gene unclear. This CDR3 contains 14 residues. V was trimmed by 1 base and J by 4 bases, leaving 11 bases between them. Germline assignment: CDR1 SGHRS and CDR2 YFSETQ.

The V and J genes are TRBV7-2 and TRBJ2-1; 8 bases fit TRBD1. This CDR3 is 20 amino acids long. The germline CDR1 and CDR2 sequences are SGHTA and FQGNSA. With 0 bases clipped from V and 5 bases from J, the junction kept 18 bases outside the gene matches. CDR3 nucleotides: TGTGCCAGCAGCTTAGCCCACCCCATGCAGGGGGCTTGGGTTGACAATGAGCAGTTCTTC. Translating it yields CASSLAHPMQGAWVDNEQFF.

The chain is built from TRBV28 and TRBJ2-1; tentatively, D is TRBD2 (5 bases). This CDR3 is built from 14 residues. The V gene lost 7 bases and the J gene lost 5 bases, with 15 bases spanning the gap. The germline V gene has CDR1 MDHEN and CDR2 SYDVKM. Here the CDR3 DNA reads TGTGCCAGCACCGAGGAACTAGGAGACAATGAGCAGTTCTTC. The encoded protein is CASTEELGDNEQFF.

This clone has only one observation. The CDR3 DNA is TGCGCCAGCAGCCTACCGGGACAGGGGATCTATGGCTACACCTTC. Its translation: CASSLPGQGIYGYTF. This sequence joins TRBV5-1 and TRBJ1-2; 10 nucleotides line up with TRBD1. Trimming at V came to 4 bases and at J to 4 bases, leaving 7 bases not matched to a gene. The germline V gene has CDR1 SGHRS and CDR2 YFSETQ. CDR3 length: 15 amino acids.